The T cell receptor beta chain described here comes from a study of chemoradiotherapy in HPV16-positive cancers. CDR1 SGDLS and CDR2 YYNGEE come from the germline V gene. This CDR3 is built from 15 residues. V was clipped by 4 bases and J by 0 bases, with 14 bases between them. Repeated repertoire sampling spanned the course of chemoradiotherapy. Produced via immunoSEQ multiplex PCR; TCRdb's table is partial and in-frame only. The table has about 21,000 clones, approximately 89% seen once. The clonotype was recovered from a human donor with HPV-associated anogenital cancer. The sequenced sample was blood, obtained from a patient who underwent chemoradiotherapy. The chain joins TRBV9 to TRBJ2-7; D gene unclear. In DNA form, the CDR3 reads TGTGCCAGCAGCCCAGCCCCGCAGATCTCCTACGAGCAGTACTTC. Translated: CASSPAPQISYEQYF.